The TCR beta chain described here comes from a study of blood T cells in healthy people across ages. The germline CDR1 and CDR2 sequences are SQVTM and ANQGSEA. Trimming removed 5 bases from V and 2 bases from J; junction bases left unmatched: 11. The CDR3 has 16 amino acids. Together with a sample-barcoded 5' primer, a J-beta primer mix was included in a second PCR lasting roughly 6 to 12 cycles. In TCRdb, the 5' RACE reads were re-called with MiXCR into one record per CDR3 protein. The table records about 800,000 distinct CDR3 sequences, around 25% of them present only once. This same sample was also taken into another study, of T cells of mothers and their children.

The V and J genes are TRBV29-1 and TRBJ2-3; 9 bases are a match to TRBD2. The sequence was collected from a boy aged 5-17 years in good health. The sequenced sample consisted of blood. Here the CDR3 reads CSVQTGGLADTDTQYF. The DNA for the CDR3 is TGCAGCGTTCAAACCGGGGGACTAGCCGACACAGATACGCAGTATTTT.